These 20 T cell receptor beta chains were all obtained from the same sample, sequenced in a study of cytomegalovirus exposure and HLA in healthy donors. Sequenced by immunoSEQ multiplex PCR; TCRdb stores in-frame clones only, minus some. The repertoire holds about 110,000 clones, with more than 70% as singletons. Sequencing used PBMCs. These receptors were taken from a woman aged 18-30 years in good health and CMV-seronegative.

The V call is TRBV9, the J call TRBJ2-2; 10 bases are a match to TRBD2. Losses at the gene ends were 0 bases for V and 5 bases for J; bases not matched to a gene: 4. Germline CDR1 SGDLS, CDR2 YYNGEE. The CDR3 loop spans 16 amino acids. CDR3 in DNA: TGTGCCAGCAGCGTAGGAAGCGGGGGGGAAACCGGGGAGCTGTTTTTT. It translates to CASSVGSGGETGELFF. The full variable domain, rest sourced from reference TRBV9 and TRBJ2-2, is DSGVTQTPKHLITATGQRVTLRCSPRSGDLSVYWYQQSLDQGLQFLIQYYNGEERAKGNILERFSAQQFPDLHSELNLSSLELGDSALYFCASSVGSGGETGELFFGEGSRLTVL.

The chain uses TRBV7-2 and TRBJ2-4; a possible D gene is TRBD2 (5 bases). The CDR3 totals 15 residues. Germline V gene lookup returns CDR1 SGHTA and CDR2 FQGNSA. Deletions cut 5 bases from V and 3 bases from J, with 14 bases between. CDR3 in amino acids: CASSRVFGLKNIQYF. Written as DNA, the CDR3 is TGTGCCAGCAGCCGCGTATTCGGACTCAAAAACATTCAGTACTTC.

This clone was seen only a few times. The V gene is TRBV28, the J gene TRBJ1-1; D unclear. The germline V gene encodes CDR1 MDHEN and CDR2 SYDVKM. The CDR3 consists of 13 residues. Deletions cut 2 bases from V and 3 bases from J, with 7 bases between. The CDR3 loop reads CASSLHGDTEAFF. CDR3 DNA sequence: TGTGCCAGCAGTTTACACGGGGACACTGAAGCTTTCTTT.

This clone showed up many times. The CDR3 DNA reads TGTGCCAGCAGTTCTCTAGAGACCGGGGAGCTGTTTTTT. Translation: CASSSLETGELFF. The chain has TRBV6-1 and TRBJ2-2; D gene unclear. CDR1 MNHNS and CDR2 SASEGT come from the germline V gene. Trimming removed 5 bases from V and 5 bases from J, with 9 bases in between. The CDR3 contains 13 residues.

V usage is TRBV7-9 and J usage is TRBJ1-2; no clear D gene. The V and J ends lost 4 bases and 3 bases respectively, with 9 bases between them. Germline CDR1 reads SEHNR; CDR2 reads FQNEAQ (reference sequence). This CDR3 contains 13 residues. The DNA of the CDR3 is TGTGCCAGCAGCTCGTCAGAAGACTATGGCTACACCTTC. It encodes CASSSSEDYGYTF.

Only one count was recorded for this clone. J is TRBJ2-1 and V is TRBV19; weak D call: TRBD2 (5 bases). The V end was cut by 9 bases, the J end by 0 bases, with 15 bases between. Per the germline V gene, CDR1 is LNHDA and CDR2 is SQIVND (reference sequence). This CDR3 has 15 residues. CDR3 DNA: TGTGCCAGCAACGAGCGGTTTAGCTCCTACAATGAGCAGTTCTTC. This translates into CASNERFSSYNEQFF.

The chain is built from TRBV7-6 and TRBJ2-3; D gene uncertain. Trimming took off 5 bases at V and 2 bases at J, with 5 bases between the two ends. The CDR3 extends over 12 amino acids. Looked up from germline, CDR1 is SGHVS and CDR2 is FNYEAQ. The CDR3 loop is CASSQNTDTQYF. For the CDR3, the DNA is TGTGCCAGCAGCCAAAACACAGATACGCAGTATTTT.

CDR3 nucleotide sequence: TGTGCCAGCAGCTTGGGGGACACCAAAATATTCTTC. Residues: CASSLGDTKIFF. The chain joins TRBV5-6 to TRBJ2-1, with a weak D call TRBD1 (6 bases). CDR1 SGHDT and CDR2 YYEEEE come from the germline V gene. Trimming took off 0 bases at V and 16 bases at J, with 14 bases between the two ends. The CDR3 sequence is 12 residues long.

There are a few counts of this clone. The gene calls are TRBV28 and TRBJ1-3, with 7 bases lining up with TRBD1. J gave up 7 bases and V 6 bases, and 21 bases lay outside the gene matches. The CDR3 has 18 amino acids. Germline CDR1 is MDHEN and CDR2 is SYDVKM. The CDR3 nucleotides are TGTGCCAGCAGCCGGCCAGGACAGGCCGGATTGCTGAGGAACACCATATATTTT. This sequence encodes CASSRPGQAGLLRNTIYF.

This sequence joins TRBV19 and TRBJ1-3; TRBD1 might be the D (6 bases). Germline CDR1 LNHDA, CDR2 SQIVND (reference sequence). V dropped 6 bases and J dropped 0 bases, with 9 bases sitting between them. This CDR3 spans 14 amino acids. The CDR3 DNA follows: TGTGCCAGTAGCGACAGGTACTCTGGAAACACCATATATTTT. Amino acid sequence: CASSDRYSGNTIYF.

The rearrangement uses TRBV9 and TRBJ1-4; D remains unclear. In germline, CDR1 is SGDLS, CDR2 YYNGEE. Trimming took 0 bases from V and 5 from J, leaving 11 bases between them. The CDR3 totals 15 residues. Here the CDR3 DNA reads TGTGCCAGCAGCGTAGCTCTGTCCAGAAATGAAAAACTGTTTTTT. It is translated as CASSVALSRNEKLFF.

This chain connects TRBV7-2 to TRBJ2-3, with D maybe TRBD2 (6 bases). There are 15 residues in the CDR3. Germline CDR1 and CDR2: SGHTA and FQGNSA. The V end lost 1 base, the J end lost 0 bases, and 8 bases lay between the germline ends. This CDR3 reads CASSLGLASTDTQYF. The CDR3 coding sequence is TGTGCCAGCAGCTTAGGCCTAGCGAGCACAGATACGCAGTATTTT.

The CDR3 sequence: CSATDNEQFF. The CDR3 DNA sequence: TGCAGTGCTACGGACAATGAGCAGTTCTTC. V is TRBV20-1 and J is TRBJ2-1; no clear D. Germline-derived CDR1 and CDR2 are DFQATT and SNEGSKA (reference sequence). This CDR3 spans 10 amino acids. V shed 4 bases and J shed 5 bases, with 3 bases lying between them.

V and J are TRBV28 and TRBJ2-4; 7 nucleotides align to TRBD1. The V gene's germline CDR1 is MDHEN and CDR2 SYDVKM. With 6 bases clipped from V and 6 bases from J, the junction kept 8 bases outside the gene matches. The CDR3 spans 14 residues. The CDR3 here is CASRRQGAPNIQYF. In DNA, the CDR3 is TGTGCCAGCAGGCGACAGGGTGCCCCAAACATTCAGTACTTC.

The chain combines TRBV30 with TRBJ1-2; TRBD1 is a possible D gene (5 bases). Between the trimmed V and J ends, which lost 2 bases and 8 bases, there was a span of 18 bases. The CDR3 has 14 residues. Per the germline V gene, CDR1 is GTSNPN and CDR2 is SVGIG (reference sequence). CDR3: CAWSPVGGAWGYTF. The CDR3 coding sequence is TGTGCCTGGAGTCCCGTCGGTGGGGCGTGGGGCTACACCTTC. Full variable domain (outside the CDR3, taken from reference TRBV30 and TRBJ1-2): SQTIHQWPATLVQPVGSPLSLECTVEGTSNPNLYWYRQAAGRGLQLLFYSVGIGQISSEVPQNLSASRPQDRQFILSSKKLLLSDSGFYLCAWSPVGGAWGYTFGSGTRLTVV.

The chain uses TRBV9 and TRBJ1-1; 10 nucleotides line up with TRBD1. CDR1 and CDR2 from the germline V gene are SGDLS and YYNGEE. The ends lost 3 bases at V and 2 bases at J; junction bases unmatched: 7. The CDR3 is made up of 16 amino acids. CDR3 protein: CASSADRGRGNTEAFF. CDR3 nucleotides: TGTGCCAGCAGCGCTGACAGGGGGCGGGGAAACACTGAAGCTTTCTTT.

The chain couples TRBV28 to TRBJ2-5; 7 bases fit TRBD1. The CDR3 length is 13 residues. With V trimmed by 4 bases and J by 7 bases, 6 bases remained unmatched. Germline assignment: CDR1 MDHEN and CDR2 SYDVKM. Here the CDR3 reads CASSYRGSGTQYF. The CDR3 DNA sequence: TGTGCCAGCAGTTACAGGGGTTCCGGGACCCAGTACTTC.

This clone has just one count. The gene calls are TRBV30 and TRBJ2-3; D is perhaps TRBD2 (6 bases). Germline CDR1 is GTSNPN and CDR2 is SVGIG (reference sequence). This CDR3 is 14 amino acids long. V was pared by 1 base and J by 5 bases, with 13 bases between. The CDR3 here is CAWSDGGAQDTQYF. The CDR3 bases are TGTGCCTGGAGTGATGGCGGGGCCCAAGATACGCAGTATTTT.

This clone has a single count. The genes are TRBV4-3 and TRBJ2-5; 13 bases align to TRBD2. V was clipped by 4 bases and J by 5 bases; unmatched bases: 10. The CDR3 consists of 17 residues. The germline gives CDR1 LGHNA, CDR2 YSLEER. CDR3 bases: TGCGCCAGCAGCCCCAGGACTAGCGGGAGTTCTGGGGAGACCCAGTACTTC. It specifies CASSPRTSGSSGETQYF.

J is TRBJ1-4 and V is TRBV6-5; D unresolved. CDR1 is MNHEY and CDR2 is SVGAGI in the germline V gene. This CDR3 contains 15 residues. The V end was cut by 2 bases, the J end by 7 bases, with 14 bases between. CDR3 amino acids: CASSYTDSLGEKLFF. The CDR3 DNA reads as TGTGCCAGCAGTTACACAGATTCATTGGGTGAAAAACTGTTTTTT.